A selection of T cell receptor beta chains follows, all from one sample in a study of blood T cell repertoires in COVID-19. The method was immunoSEQ multiplex PCR; TCRdb's version includes in-frame clones alone and lacks a portion of them. The repertoire has 150,000 or so clones, 70% to 80% of them found once; the top ten carry roughly 5.1%. Sequencing was carried out using peripheral blood. The receptors originated from a woman between 70 and 85 years old with COVID-19, enrolled during active disease. Each CDR3 is given with its conserved first and last residue. Fields, in order: D gene, clone size, V gene, J gene, CDR3 protein, CDR3 DNA. The D gene is left open where the match is weak. Size values are once, few and many counts, or a class for expanded clones, and some rows have none.

NA	NA	TRBV4-2	TRBJ1-4	CASSREGTATNEKLFF	TGTGCCAGCAGCCGGGAAGGGACTGCAACTAATGAAAAACTGTTTTTT
NA	NA	TRBV3-1/TRBV3-2	TRBJ1-6	CASSLLGGEISPLHF	TGTGCCAGCAGCCTTCTCGGGGGAGAAATTTCACCCCTCCACTTT
NA	few	TRBV3-1/TRBV3-2	TRBJ1-6	CASSPTRQINNSPLHF	TGTGCCAGCAGCCCTACCAGACAGATCAATAATTCACCCCTCCACTTT
NA	NA	TRBV7-2	TRBJ1-1	CASSLGQGFKGWFGAFF	TGTGCCAGCAGCTTAGGCCAGGGTTTTAAAGGATGGTTTGGAGCTTTCTTT
NA	NA	TRBV28	TRBJ1-1	CASSSGGLEAFF	TGTGCCAGCAGTTCCGGAGGACTTGAAGCTTTCTTT
NA	NA	TRBV5-6	TRBJ2-3	CASSLEAGLRTDTQYF	TGTGCCAGCAGCTTGGAGGCGGGGTTACGCACAGATACGCAGTATTTT
TRBD1	NA	TRBV7-9	TRBJ1-1	CASSPRTGMNTEAFF	TGTGCCAGCAGCCCCAGGACAGGGATGAACACTGAAGCTTTCTTT
NA	NA	TRBV14	TRBJ1-3	CASSQGGGRGRPGNTIYF	TGTGCCAGCAGCCAAGGTGGGGGCAGGGGAAGGCCCGGAAACACCATATATTTT
NA	NA	TRBV5-1	TRBJ1-2	CASSLEARDTNYGYTF	TGCGCCAGCAGCTTGGAGGCCAGGGACACTAACTATGGCTACACCTTC
NA	NA	TRBV11-2	TRBJ2-2	CASSFLQGNTGELFF	TGTGCCAGCAGCTTCCTACAGGGGAACACCGGGGAGCTGTTTTTT
TRBD1	once	TRBV4-2	TRBJ2-1	CASSQDRDRGSNEQFF	TGTGCCAGCAGCCAGGACCGGGACAGGGGAAGCAATGAGCAGTTCTTC
NA	NA	TRBV14	TRBJ1-1	CASSQDANPALAEAFF	TGTGCCAGCAGCCAAGATGCGAACCCCGCCCTGGCTGAAGCTTTCTTT
TRBD2	NA	TRBV5-6	TRBJ2-4	CASSPGLVSGPQGIQYF	TGTGCCAGCAGCCCGGGGTTGGTTAGCGGGCCCCAAGGGATTCAGTACTTC
TRBD1	NA	TRBV9	TRBJ1-2	CASSGRQGDLGNYGYTF	TGTGCCAGCAGCGGAAGACAGGGGGACCTCGGAAACTATGGCTACACCTTC
TRBD1	NA	TRBV5-4	TRBJ1-3	CASTRDSLSSGNTIYF	TGTGCCAGCACCCGGGACAGCCTGAGCTCTGGAAACACCATATATTTT
TRBD2	NA	TRBV2	TRBJ2-3	CASSEPSGLHTQYF	TGTGCCAGCAGTGAGCCTAGCGGGTTGCATACGCAGTATTTT
NA	NA	TRBV11-2	TRBJ1-3	CASSLLLGTGNTIYF	TGTGCCAGCAGCTTATTATTGGGCACTGGAAACACCATATATTTT
TRBD2	NA	TRBV27	TRBJ2-7	CASSPPGGSPRREQYF	TGTGCCAGCAGTCCCCCGGGGGGGAGCCCTCGGAGAGAGCAGTACTTC
TRBD1	NA	TRBV2	TRBJ1-1	CASSGGQGAFPEAFF	TGTGCCAGCAGTGGGGGACAGGGGGCTTTCCCTGAAGCTTTCTTT
NA	NA	TRBV9	TRBJ1-2	CASSAQVGSNYGYTF	TGTGCCAGCAGCGCCCAAGTCGGTTCTAACTATGGCTACACCTTC
NA	NA	TRBV2	TRBJ2-2	CASISGGPGELFF	TGTGCCAGCATTTCTGGGGGCCCCGGGGAGCTGTTTTTT
NA	NA	TRBV24-1	TRBJ1-2	CATSGEGRADGYTF	TGTGCCACCAGCGGGGAGGGGCGTGCGGATGGCTACACCTTC
TRBD2	NA	TRBV2	TRBJ2-2	CASRAGLAGGPWTGELFF	TGTGCCAGCAGGGCCGGACTAGCGGGGGGGCCGTGGACCGGGGAGCTGTTTTTT
TRBD1	once	TRBV28	TRBJ1-2	CASSYRGRDGYTF	TGTGCCAGCAGCTACAGGGGAAGGGATGGCTACACCTTC
TRBD2	NA	TRBV23-1	TRBJ2-1	CASRIAGTYNEQFF	TGCGCCAGCAGAATAGCGGGGACCTACAATGAGCAGTTCTTC
TRBD2	NA	TRBV6-2/TRBV6-3	TRBJ2-5	CASSYRLAGGPGTQYF	TGTGCCAGCAGTTACCGACTAGCGGGGGGGCCGGGGACCCAGTACTTC
NA	NA	TRBV6-6	TRBJ2-1	CASSYGPGVARQFF	TGTGCCAGCAGTTACGGGCCGGGGGTCGCTCGGCAGTTCTTC
TRBD1	NA	TRBV20-1	TRBJ1-3	CSAPTGDTIYF	TGCAGTGCTCCTACAGGGGACACCATATATTTT